The rows below give T cell receptor beta chains drawn from one sample of a study of blood T cells in healthy people across ages. MiXCR, run by TCRdb on the 5' RACE reads, gives a single entry per CDR3 protein. The repertoire has about 730,000 distinct CDR3 sequences, about 40% of them found once; the top ten carry around 20%. What was sequenced was blood. These receptors all stem from a woman aged 60-75 years in good health. Each CDR3 is given with its conserved first and last residue. A D gene is named only where the DNA matches it firmly. Size values are once, few and many counts, or a class for expanded clones, and some rows have none.

d_gene,j_gene,abundance,v_gene,CDR3nt,CDR3aa
NA,TRBJ2-2,NA,TRBV25-1,TGTGCCAGCAGTCCCCAGGGGACGGACACCGGGGAGCTGTTTTTT,CASSPQGTDTGELFF
NA,TRBJ2-7,NA,TRBV12-3/TRBV12-4,TGTGCCAGCAGTCCCGAGGGGGAGGTCCACGAGCAGTACTTC,CASSPEGEVHEQYF
NA,TRBJ2-7,few,TRBV6-6,TGTGCCAGCAGTTATAGGATGGGGGACCCTACCTACGAGCAGTACTTC,CASSYRMGDPTYEQYF
NA,TRBJ2-1,many,TRBV24-1,TGTGCCACCAGTGATTCCGGGGTTTATGAGCAGTTCTTC,CATSDSGVYEQFF
NA,TRBJ2-2,NA,TRBV20-1,TGCAGTGCTAGAAAATCGGGGCGGGAGCTGTTTTTT,CSARKSGRELFF
NA,TRBJ2-7,NA,TRBV29-1,TGCAGCGTTGAAGCTGGAGTAGCGTACGAGCAGTACTTC,CSVEAGVAYEQYF
NA,TRBJ2-1,NA,TRBV18,TGTGCCAGCTCACCCCAGGGGATCCACAATGAGCAGTTCTTC,CASSPQGIHNEQFF
NA,TRBJ1-6,NA,TRBV11-2,TGTGCCAGCAGCTTAGCAGGGGCGAATTCACCCCTCCACTTT,CASSLAGANSPLHF
TRBD2,TRBJ2-5,NA,TRBV2,TGTGCCAGCAGTGAAGCGGCTAGCGGGGGGTACCAAGAGACCCAGTACTTC,CASSEAASGGYQETQYF
TRBD2,TRBJ2-3,few,TRBV20-1,TGCAGTGCTAGTGGCGCGGGGGACACAGATACGCAGTATTTT,CSASGAGDTDTQYF
NA,TRBJ2-4,few,TRBV29-1,TGCAGCGTTGACTGGGGGCCCAGGGGGAGGAGAGCCAAAAACATTCAGTACTTC,CSVDWGPRGRRAKNIQYF
NA,TRBJ2-4,NA,TRBV20-1,TGCAGTGCTAGAGATGGGCAGGCCTACAAAAACATTCAGTACTTC,CSARDGQAYKNIQYF
TRBD2,TRBJ2-5,many,TRBV7-3,TGTGCCAGCAGCCCCTCTACCGGGGGGGCCGAGACCCAGTACTTC,CASSPSTGGAETQYF
NA,TRBJ2-5,few,TRBV6-5,TGTGCCAGCAGTCGACCGGGACACGAACCCAAAGTTCAGTACTTC,CASSRPGHEPKVQYF
NA,TRBJ2-2,NA,TRBV24-1,TGTGCCACCAGTGATCCTCCCGGGCGGGGTGGCACCGGGGAGCTGTTTTTT,CATSDPPGRGGTGELFF
NA,TRBJ2-4,once,TRBV4-3,TGCGCCAGCAGCCAAGATACTAGCAGAAACATTCAGTACTTC,CASSQDTSRNIQYF
TRBD2,TRBJ2-4,few,TRBV20-1,TGCAGTGCTGAGACTAGCGGGGGGACAAACATTCAGTACTTC,CSAETSGGTNIQYF
NA,TRBJ2-5,few,TRBV11-2,TGTGCCAGCAGCTTAGATCGGCTAGAGGGGCGGTTCCAAGAGACCCAGTACTTC,CASSLDRLEGRFQETQYF
TRBD2,TRBJ2-4,NA,TRBV3-1,TGTGCCAGCAGCCCCGTTAGCGGGAGGGGGAACATTCAGTACTTC,CASSPVSGRGNIQYF
NA,TRBJ2-7,many,TRBV6-2/TRBV6-3,TGTGCCAGCAGAACCAGGATCGACAGTCTTTCCTACGAGCAGTACTTC,CASRTRIDSLSYEQYF
TRBD1,TRBJ2-3,once,TRBV5-1,TGCGCCAGCAGCTCGGTGGAGACAGGGAGAACAGATACGCAGTATTTT,CASSSVETGRTDTQYF
TRBD2,TRBJ2-3,few,TRBV9,TGTGCCAGCAGCGCACCTGGGGCTAGCGGGGCCGATACGCAGTATTTT,CASSAPGASGADTQYF
NA,TRBJ2-7,few,TRBV20-1,TGCAGTGCTCCTATACCGACGGGGCCACACTACGAGCAGTACTTC,CSAPIPTGPHYEQYF
NA,TRBJ2-5,NA,TRBV2,TGTGCCAGCAGTGTAAGGCGGTCCCAAGAGACCCAGTACTTC,CASSVRRSQETQYF
NA,TRBJ1-5,few,TRBV20-1,TGCAGTGCCCGTGTGGGGTATAGCAATCAGCCCCAGCATTTT,CSARVGYSNQPQHF
NA,TRBJ2-3,NA,TRBV7-2,TGTGCCAGCAGCTTCGGGACGATAACAGATACGCAGTATTTT,CASSFGTITDTQYF
TRBD2,TRBJ2-3,NA,TRBV5-5,TGTGCCAGCAGCGCCCCGAGGGCTAGCGGATTCACAGATACGCAGTATTTT,CASSAPRASGFTDTQYF
NA,TRBJ1-1,NA,TRBV6-5,TGTGCCAGCAGTTACCCGGGGACGCGGGTCACTGAAGCTTTCTTT,CASSYPGTRVTEAFF
NA,TRBJ1-2,NA,TRBV28,TGTGCCAGCAGCAAAGACATACTATATGGCTACACCTTC,CASSKDILYGYTF
TRBD1,TRBJ2-7,many,TRBV29-1,TGCAGCGTTCAAAGACAGGGTGGGCTCTACGAGCAGTACTTC,CSVQRQGGLYEQYF
NA,TRBJ2-7,many,TRBV29-1,TGCAGCGTTGCTTGGGCACCCTACGAGCAGTACTTC,CSVAWAPYEQYF
NA,TRBJ2-2,few,TRBV29-1,TGCAGCGCGACAAGATCGAACACCGGGGAGCTGTTTTTT,CSATRSNTGELFF
TRBD2,TRBJ2-5,many,TRBV29-1,TGCAGCGTTAGGCTAGCGGGAGAGACCCAGTACTTC,CSVRLAGETQYF
NA,TRBJ2-5,few,TRBV14,TGTGCCAGCAGCGACGGCCCCGGGACCCAGTACTTC,CASSDGPGTQYF
NA,TRBJ1-2,few,TRBV7-3,TGTGCCAGCAGCCCCGCGGGCGATGAGGTTGGCTACACCTTC,CASSPAGDEVGYTF
NA,TRBJ2-4,NA,TRBV6-6,TGTGCCAGCACTGTGGGAAGGGGCCCCAAAAACATTCAGTACTTC,CASTVGRGPKNIQYF
TRBD1,TRBJ1-2,NA,TRBV6-5,TGTGCCAGCAGCCCTCCGGTCGGGACAGCTAAGGGCTACACCTTC,CASSPPVGTAKGYTF
TRBD1,TRBJ2-7,NA,TRBV11-1,TGTGCCAGCAGTATGACAGGGCTTCCATACGAGCAGTACTTC,CASSMTGLPYEQYF
NA,TRBJ2-3,few,TRBV4-3,TGCGCCAGCAGCCAGCGAGGAAGGGACACAGATACGCAGTATTTT,CASSQRGRDTDTQYF
NA,TRBJ1-1,NA,TRBV6-1,TGTGCCAGCAGCTCCAGGGTTTGGACTGAAGCTTTCTTT,CASSSRVWTEAFF
NA,TRBJ2-7,many,TRBV20-1,TGCAGTGCCGGGACCCGGGACTCCATGTGGGAGCAGTACTTC,CSAGTRDSMWEQYF